This T cell receptor beta chain was documented in a study of CD8+CD57+ T cells in acquired aplastic anemia. Study-level information: Sorted CD4+ and CD8+ cell DNA averaged 3.2 ug. Findings and limits, study-wide: Between patients and controls, 25 to 35 CD8+ CDR3 sequences were found in common. Patients and controls were not found to differ significantly in CD8+ Simpson's diversity.

Trimming at V came to 3 bases and at J to 8 bases, leaving 8 bases not matched to a gene. The CDR3 is 14 residues long. Germline CDR1 and CDR2: SGDLS and YYNGEE. For CDR3 and TCR beta VDJ profiling, genomic DNA was the template used. TCRdb reprocessed the reads with MiXCR, giving one entry per CDR3 protein. Of 450,000 to 600,000 distinct CDR3 sequences listed, 25% to 40% are singletons. For sequencing, patients were chosen who had shown expansion of CD8+CD57+ cells by flow cytometry. This clonotype showed up many times. What it recognizes is unknown. The sequenced sample was sorted CD4+, CD8+, or CD8+CD57+ T cells (not recorded which) from PBMCs. This receptor was taken from a human donor with aplastic anemia. V is TRBV9 and J is TRBJ2-1; 7 bases agree with TRBD1. This chain's CDR3 is CASSGRDSGYEQFF. The DNA of the CDR3 is TGTGCCAGCAGCGGCCGGGACAGTGGGTATGAGCAGTTCTTC.